This entry lists 17 T cell receptor beta chains sequenced from one sample in a study of blood T cell dynamics during melanoma immunotherapy. Profiled with immunoSEQ multiplex PCR; TCRdb holds only in-frame clones, not every one. The sample consists of about 6,000 clones, about 82% of them appearing once. Time point of the sample: week 3, after first cycle of checkpoint inhibitor. Sample: blood, taken from a patient treated with checkpoint blockade. These receptors were collected from a human donor with melanoma.

The genes are TRBV25-1 and TRBJ2-7, with D possibly being TRBD1 (6 bases). The V and J ends lost 6 bases and 3 bases respectively, with 15 bases between them. The CDR3 covers 14 residues. Per the germline V gene, CDR1 is MGHDK and CDR2 is SYGVNS. Written as DNA, the CDR3 is TGTGCCAGCAGCTTCTTAGGGACAAACTACGAGCAGTACTTC. It specifies CASSFLGTNYEQYF.

CDR3: CASSSRGGSKETQYF. DNA of the CDR3: TGCGCCAGCAGCTCCCGCGGGGGGTCCAAAGAGACCCAGTACTTC. This sequence joins TRBV5-1 and TRBJ2-5; 8 positions agree with TRBD2. The CDR3 runs to 15 residues. CDR1 and CDR2 from the germline V gene are SGHRS and YFSETQ. Trimming removed 3 bases from V and 3 bases from J; junction bases left unmatched: 7.

The chain couples TRBV5-1 to TRBJ1-4; a possible D gene is TRBD1 (5 bases). CDR3 length: 18 residues. The V gene lost 3 bases and the J gene lost 0 bases, with 18 bases spanning the gap. CDR1 and CDR2 from the germline V gene are SGHRS and YFSETQ. CDR3 DNA sequence: TGCGCCAGCAGCTCCGCCTTGAGGGGAACGACAACTAATGAAAAACTGTTTTTT. This encodes CASSSALRGTTTNEKLFF. Based on the CDR3 plus reference TRBV5-1 and TRBJ1-4, the full variable domain is KAGVTQTPRYLIKTRGQQVTLSCSPISGHRSVSWYQQTPGQGLQFLFEYFSETQRNKGNFPGRFSGRQFSNSRSEMNVSTLELGDSALYLCASSSALRGTTTNEKLFFGSGTQLSVL.

This clone has only one observation. This rearrangement joins TRBV6-5 to TRBJ1-2; D unclear. Germline V CDR1 and CDR2: MNHEY, SVGAGI. V lost 0 bases and J lost 0, with 5 bases in between. The CDR3 loop spans 14 amino acids. The CDR3 region is CASSYSETNYGYTF. The CDR3 DNA follows: TGTGCCAGCAGTTACTCGGAGACTAACTATGGCTACACCTTC.

The chain employs TRBV5-4 and TRBJ1-2, with 10 bases matching TRBD1. The CDR3 sequence is 14 residues long. Germline CDR1 is SGHNT and CDR2 is YYREEE (reference sequence). The ends lost 5 bases at V and 8 bases at J; junction bases unmatched: 9. CDR3 sequence: CASRGDRGIGGYTF. CDR3 in DNA: TGTGCCAGCAGGGGGGACAGGGGTATAGGAGGCTACACCTTC.

The chain is built from TRBV2 and TRBJ1-1; weak D call: TRBD1 (6 bases). The CDR3 loop spans 12 amino acids. Per the germline V gene, CDR1 is SNHLY and CDR2 is FYNNEI. The V end lost 6 bases, the J end lost 11 bases, and 16 bases lay between the germline ends. The CDR3 protein is CASSIQGRRAFF. Here the CDR3 DNA reads TGTGCCAGCAGCATACAGGGTCGGCGGGCTTTCTTT.

The J gene is TRBJ1-5, the V gene TRBV6-5; D unclear. Trimming stripped 4 bases from V and 4 bases from J, with 11 bases between. CDR3 length: 14 amino acids. The germline gives CDR1 MNHEY, CDR2 SVGAGI. CDR3 nucleotide sequence: TGTGCCAGCAGTTTCTGGGATCGAAATCAGCCCCAGCATTTT. Its protein product is CASSFWDRNQPQHF.

The rearrangement joins TRBV9 to TRBJ1-4, with 7 bases fitting TRBD1. J was trimmed by 4 bases and V by 0 bases; bases with no gene match: 6. The CDR3 totals 16 residues. Germline CDR1 reads SGDLS; CDR2 reads YYNGEE. As DNA, the CDR3 is TGTGCCAGCAGCGTAGGGACAAGGGGGCGTAATGAAAAACTGTTTTTT. This encodes CASSVGTRGRNEKLFF.

The chain joins TRBV7-9 to TRBJ2-1; no firm D call. V gave up 1 base and J gave up 5 bases, with 12 bases separating them. Germline V lookup: CDR1 SEHNR, CDR2 FQNEAQ (reference sequence). The CDR3 contains 15 residues. The CDR3 spells CASSLGYNRHNEQFF. CDR3 bases: TGTGCCAGCAGCTTAGGTTATAACCGTCACAATGAGCAGTTCTTC.

CDR3 bases: TGTGCCAGTGGGGGGAAGGACAGAGAAGCTTTCTTT. Its translation is CASGGKDREAFF. The V call is TRBV19, the J call TRBJ1-1; TRBD1 might be the D (6 bases). Germline CDR1 LNHDA, CDR2 SQIVND (reference sequence). V dropped 8 bases and J dropped 8 bases, with 15 bases sitting between them. The CDR3 contains 12 residues.

The rearrangement uses TRBV6-1 and TRBJ2-7; 7 positions match TRBD1. Trimming at V came to 5 bases and at J to 2 bases, leaving 6 bases not matched to a gene. Germline CDR1 and CDR2: MNHNS and SASEGT. This CDR3 spans 14 amino acids. The DNA of the CDR3 is TGTGCCAGCAGTAAAGTGGGACAGACCTACGAGCAGTACTTC. Its protein product is CASSKVGQTYEQYF.

The chain joins TRBV30 to TRBJ1-2; possibly TRBD1 for D (5 bases). This CDR3 has 11 amino acids. Trimming shortened V by 5 bases and J by 8 bases, and 12 bases separated the two germline ends. Germline CDR1 is GTSNPN and CDR2 is SVGIG (reference sequence). The CDR3 DNA sequence: TGTGCCTGGGCGGGGGGAAACGGCTACACCTTC. This codes for CAWAGGNGYTF. Filled out from reference TRBV30 and TRBJ1-2, the complete variable domain reads SQTIHQWPATLVQPVGSPLSLECTVEGTSNPNLYWYRQAAGRGLQLLFYSVGIGQISSEVPQNLSASRPQDRQFILSSKKLLLSDSGFYLCAWAGGNGYTFGSGTRLTVV.

The rearrangement links TRBV7-9 to TRBJ2-1, with unresolved D. Trimming removed 3 bases from V and 3 bases from J, with 12 bases in between. CDR3 length: 15 residues. CDR1 is SEHNR, CDR2 FQNEAQ, per germline (reference sequence). CDR3 DNA: TGTGCCAGCAGCTTTACCGGAGCCTTCTACAATGAGCAGTTCTTC. Its protein is CASSFTGAFYNEQFF. Together with reference TRBV7-9 and TRBJ2-1, the CDR3 gives the full variable domain: DTGVSQNPRHKITKRGQNVTFRCDPISEHNRLYWYRQTLGQGPEFLTYFQNEAQLEKSRLLSDRFSAERPKGSFSTLEIQRTEQGDSAMYLCASSFTGAFYNEQFFGPGTRLTVL.

The chain has TRBV9 and TRBJ2-7; 8 bases map to TRBD1. CDR1 SGDLS and CDR2 YYNGEE come from the germline V gene. Trimming took 3 bases from V and 2 from J; bases not matched to a gene: 4. CDR3 length equals 14 residues. Here the CDR3 reads CASSATGDAYEQYF. CDR3 in DNA: TGTGCCAGCAGCGCGACAGGGGACGCCTACGAGCAGTACTTC.

This clone appeared once. The rearrangement joins TRBV6-5 to TRBJ1-1; 8 nucleotides align to TRBD1. J gave up 4 bases and V 6 bases, and 7 bases lay outside the gene matches. The CDR3 runs 14 residues. Germline CDR1 MNHEY, CDR2 SVGAGI. The CDR3 region is CASSLTGAGTEAFF. The CDR3 bases are TGTGCCAGCAGCCTGACAGGGGCGGGCACTGAAGCTTTCTTT.

For the CDR3, the DNA is TGTGCCAGCAGCGGGACACTTTGGGATCCGGACACCATATATTTT. It encodes CASSGTLWDPDTIYF. The gene calls are TRBV7-9 and TRBJ1-3, with D possibly being TRBD1 (6 bases). V was pared by 5 bases and J by 8 bases, with 19 bases between. The CDR3 contains 15 residues. Germline V gives CDR1 SEHNR, CDR2 FQNEAQ (reference sequence).

V and J are TRBV10-3 and TRBJ2-1, with 10 bases fitting TRBD2. With 10 bases clipped from V and 9 bases from J, the junction kept 12 bases outside the gene matches. CDR3 length: 14 amino acids. The germline gives CDR1 ENHRY, CDR2 SYGVKD. The CDR3 bases are TGTGCCACCGACGAGCGGGGGGGAAGGAGTGAGCAGTTCTTC. It encodes CATDERGGRSEQFF.